These 27 T cell receptor beta chains share one sample of origin, sequenced in a study of blood T cell repertoires in COVID-19 (dated by TCRdb to the early 2020s). Receptor amplification or capture employed the immunoSEQ multiplex PCR assay. TCRdb re-hosts the immuneACCESS table, in-frame sequences only. Its copies lack some clones; in the studies checked, an unresolved V gene accounts for under half of them, and the cause for the rest is not known. The sample table lists just over 200,000 clones, 70% to 90% of them with a count of one. Roughly 5.7% of the sample comes from the top ten. Sequencing was performed on peripheral blood. These receptors came from an older man with acute or convalescent COVID-19.

V is TRBV5-5 and J is TRBJ2-1; 8 nucleotides match TRBD1. The CDR3 loop spans 17 amino acids. Germline values: CDR1 SGHKS, CDR2 YYEKEE (reference sequence). Losses at the gene ends were 4 bases for V and 10 bases for J; bases not matched to a gene: 19. Here the CDR3 reads CASSQGGTGTGPIEQFF. The CDR3 DNA is TGTGCCAGCAGCCAAGGTGGGACTGGGACAGGCCCCATAGAGCAGTTCTTC.

A few counts support this clone. The DNA of the CDR3 is TGTGCCAGCAGCGTAGAAGGGACATTCGGCACAGATACGCAGTATTTT. Its translation is CASSVEGTFGTDTQYF. This chain links TRBV9 with TRBJ2-3; D may be TRBD1 (6 bases). The ends were cut back, 0 bases at V and 1 base at J, with 12 bases in the middle. In germline, CDR1 is SGDLS, CDR2 YYNGEE. This CDR3 spans 16 amino acids.

The chain links TRBV7-9 to TRBJ2-1; 14 bases line up with TRBD2. The length of the CDR3 is 16 residues. Looked up from germline, CDR1 is SEHNR and CDR2 is FQNEAQ (reference sequence). The V and J ends lost 5 bases and 10 bases, in that order; junction bases with no gene match: 10. CDR3 loop: CASSHQLGLAGDEQFF. CDR3 bases: TGTGCCAGCAGCCACCAGCTGGGACTAGCGGGAGACGAGCAGTTCTTC.

The J gene is TRBJ2-2, the V gene TRBV9; D remains ambiguous. Germline lookup yields CDR1 SGDLS and CDR2 YYNGEE. CDR3 size: 15 residues. V was clipped by 1 base and J by 4 bases, with 11 bases between them. This chain's CDR3 is CASSVTTSPTGELFF. CDR3 bases: TGTGCCAGCAGCGTAACGACATCTCCCACCGGGGAGCTGTTTTTT.

This clone was seen only a few times. The chain recombines TRBV11-3 with TRBJ2-5, with a tentative D call TRBD1 (7 bases). V dropped 10 bases and J dropped 0 bases, with 21 bases sitting between them. CDR3 length equals 16 residues. In germline, CDR1 is SGHNT, CDR2 YENEEA. This chain's CDR3 is CATPAGGGGHQETQYF. Written as DNA, the CDR3 is TGTGCCACCCCGGCAGGGGGAGGAGGTCACCAAGAGACCCAGTACTTC.

V gene TRBV27 combines with J gene TRBJ2-3; 10 nucleotides line up with TRBD2. Germline CDR1 MNHEY, CDR2 SMNVEV (reference sequence). The J segment lost 2 bases and the V segment lost 3 bases, leaving 11 bases of the junction unmatched. The CDR3 extends over 18 amino acids. Here the CDR3 DNA reads TGTGCCAGCAGTTTCAGGGTGGCTAGCGGGAGTCCCACAGATACGCAGTATTTT. This codes for CASSFRVASGSPTDTQYF.

The chain joins TRBV2 to TRBJ2-7; perhaps TRBD2 as D (6 bases). V gave up 5 bases and J gave up 9 bases, with 23 bases separating them. Germline V lookup: CDR1 SNHLY, CDR2 FYNNEI. The CDR3 spans 15 residues. The CDR3 DNA reads as TGTGCCAGCAGTAAACAGGACGGCCGGGGGAGCGGGCAGTACTTC. This translates into CASSKQDGRGSGQYF. Based on the CDR3 plus reference TRBV2 and TRBJ2-7, the full variable domain is EPEVTQTPSHQVTQMGQEVILRCVPISNHLYFYWYRQILGQKVEFLVSFYNNEISEKSEIFDDQFSVERPDGSNFTLKIRSTKLEDSAMYFCASSKQDGRGSGQYFGPGTRLTVT.

This clone showed up just a few times. The chain joins TRBV5-4 to TRBJ1-6; 9 nucleotides line up with TRBD1. Germline V CDR1 and CDR2: SGHNT, YYREEE (reference sequence). V shed 0 bases, J shed 6 bases, and the junction held 1 base outside the gene matches. The CDR3 loop spans 15 amino acids. In DNA, the CDR3 is TGTGCCAGCAGCTTGGGGGACAGGGCTAATTCACCCCTCCACTTT. Translation gives CASSLGDRANSPLHF.

The rearrangement links TRBV6-4 to TRBJ1-1; D is unresolved. V was cut by 4 bases and J by 4 bases, with 10 bases left in between. Germline lookup yields CDR1 MRHNA and CDR2 SNTAGT. This CDR3 contains 13 residues. Here the CDR3 DNA reads TGTGCCAGCAGTGTGGAGGACGGCACTGAAGCTTTCTTT. This gives the protein CASSVEDGTEAFF.

The chain couples TRBV11-3 to TRBJ2-1, with D maybe TRBD2 (6 bases). Germline CDR1 and CDR2: SGHNT and YENEEA. The CDR3 loop spans 14 amino acids. Deletions cut 5 bases from V and 3 bases from J, with 11 bases between. CDR3 region: CASSETSSYNEQFF. The CDR3 bases are TGTGCCAGCAGCGAAACTAGCAGCTACAATGAGCAGTTCTTC.

The J gene is TRBJ2-3, the V gene TRBV25-1; D gene unclear. The germline CDR1 and CDR2 sequences are MGHDK and SYGVNS. The length of the CDR3 is 14 residues. The V gene lost 3 bases and the J gene lost 5 bases, with 12 bases spanning the gap. The CDR3 sequence is CASSDEASLDTQYF. CDR3 nucleotides: TGTGCCAGCAGTGACGAGGCGAGCCTAGATACGCAGTATTTT.

The chain carries TRBV2 and TRBJ2-3; D uncertain. CDR3 length: 12 amino acids. In germline, CDR1 is SNHLY, CDR2 FYNNEI. Between the trimmed V and J ends, which lost 5 bases and 4 bases, there was a span of 7 bases. The CDR3 region has the DNA TGTGCCAGCAGTCCCCTATCAGATACGCAGTATTTT. It is translated as CASSPLSDTQYF.

The genes are TRBV21-1 and TRBJ2-7; TRBD1 was called by the table and not checked on the DNA. TRBV21-1 is a pseudogene segment. The CDR3 extends over 18 amino acids. CDR3 in amino acids: CASSKQGATFVNSYEQYV. CDR3 DNA sequence: TGTGCCAGCAGCAAACAGGGGGCTACCTTCGTAAACTCCTACGAGCAGTACGTC.

This rearrangement joins TRBV12-3 or TRBV12-4 to TRBJ1-1; D possibly corresponds to TRBD1 (5 bases). There are 12 residues in the CDR3. The CDR3 here is CAAGVMNTEAFF. DNA for the CDR3: TGTGCAGCGGGGGTTATGAACACTGAAGCTTTCTTT.

The chain joins TRBV21-1 to TRBJ2-7; TRBD1 is the table's D call, not checked against the DNA. TRBV21-1 is assigned pseudogene status. CDR3 length equals 12 residues. In DNA form, the CDR3 reads TGTGCCAGCCGGGACACAAACTACGAGCAGTACGTC. It translates to CASRDTNYEQYV.

V usage is TRBV3-1 (or the pseudogene TRBV3-2) and J usage is TRBJ1-3, with D unclear. Deletions cut 0 bases from V and 0 bases from J, with 9 bases between. The CDR3 runs to 16 residues. CDR1 LGHDT and CDR2 YNNKEL come from the germline V gene (reference sequence). The CDR3 reads CASSQDRRISGNTIYF. In DNA, the CDR3 is TGTGCCAGCAGCCAAGATCGGAGGATCTCTGGAAACACCATATATTTT.

On this clone itself: Germline and junction disagree at one end, which may indicate a read error. V usage is TRBV7-7 and J usage is TRBJ2-1; perhaps TRBD1 as D (6 bases). The CDR3 is made up of 15 amino acids. Germline CDR1 is SSHAT and CDR2 is FNYEAQ (reference sequence). CDR3 nucleotides: TGTGCTAGCAGCTCAGGGTCCAGGGGAGTTTTTGAGCAGTTCTTC. Amino acid sequence: CASSSGSRGVFEQFF.

This chain connects TRBV7-9 to TRBJ2-1; 7 nucleotides align to TRBD2. The CDR3 covers 13 residues. J was trimmed by 10 bases and V by 8 bases; bases with no gene match: 11. Germline CDR1 SEHNR, CDR2 FQNEAQ (reference sequence). The DNA of the CDR3 is TGTGCCAGCGGGCTTAGCGCAGCGGGAGAGCAGTTCTTC. Translation gives CASGLSAAGEQFF.

The genes are TRBV5-1 and TRBJ1-2; D might be TRBD1 (5 bases). CDR1 SGHRS and CDR2 YFSETQ come from the germline V gene. The CDR3 consists of 16 residues. Between the trimmed V and J ends, which lost 3 bases and 5 bases, there was a span of 20 bases. CDR3: CASSSFGQGIGYGYTF. CDR3 sequence (DNA): TGCGCCAGCAGCTCGTTTGGGCAGGGTATAGGATATGGCTACACCTTC.

V is TRBV24-1 and J is TRBJ2-5; 7 bases align to TRBD2. V shed 6 bases, J shed 2 bases, and the junction held 8 bases outside the gene matches. From germline, CDR1 is KGHDR and CDR2 SFDVKD. CDR3 size: 15 residues. CDR3 amino acids: CATSSASGGQETQYF. In DNA form, the CDR3 reads TGTGCCACCAGTAGCGCTAGCGGAGGTCAAGAGACCCAGTACTTC.

The chain recombines TRBV7-2 with TRBJ2-7, with 7 bases fitting TRBD1. CDR1 and CDR2 (germline): SGHTA, FQGNSA. Unmatched junction bases numbered 4, after V lost 2 bases and J lost 0 bases. The CDR3 has 15 amino acids. The CDR3 DNA reads TGTGCCAGCAGCTTAAGTTCAGGGGGCTCCTACGAGCAGTACGTC. It translates to CASSLSSGGSYEQYV.

V and J are TRBV12-3 or TRBV12-4 and TRBJ1-2; 10 bases match TRBD1. This CDR3 contains 13 residues. After removal of 4 bases from V and 7 bases from J, the junction contained 3 bases not matched to a gene. The DNA of the CDR3 is TGTGCCAGCAGTTCGGGGACAGGGGTTGGCTACACCTTC. Its translation is CASSSGTGVGYTF.

The V and J genes are TRBV9 and TRBJ1-2; weak D call: TRBD1 (6 bases). V lost 4 bases, J lost 6 bases, and 19 bases lay in between. Per germline, CDR1 SGDLS and CDR2 YYNGEE. There are 15 residues in the CDR3. The CDR3 region has the DNA TGTGCCAGCAGCCCCAACCTGTGGGGGCGCGATGGCTACACCTTC. Encoded protein: CASSPNLWGRDGYTF.

The chain is built from TRBV7-2 and TRBJ2-3; D unclear. From germline, CDR1 is SGHTA and CDR2 FQGNSA. The CDR3 loop spans 15 amino acids. The V end was cut by 6 bases, the J end by 2 bases, with 15 bases between. The CDR3 DNA reads TGTGCCAGCAGTATCCTAGGTCAGTTCACAGATACGCAGTATTTT. It is translated as CASSILGQFTDTQYF.

The genes are TRBV28 and TRBJ1-4, with D possibly being TRBD1 (6 bases). V lost 10 bases and J 6 bases, leaving 12 bases between the germline ends. Per the germline V gene, CDR1 is MDHEN and CDR2 is SYDVKM. There are 12 residues in the CDR3. The CDR3 loop is CATTGLDEKLFF. The CDR3 DNA follows: TGTGCCACCACAGGGCTGGATGAAAAACTGTTTTTT.

J is TRBJ1-2 and V is TRBV4-1, with 9 bases lining up with TRBD1. The length of the CDR3 is 16 residues. Germline values: CDR1 MGHRA, CDR2 YSYEKL. V gave up 0 bases and J gave up 7 bases; unmatched junction bases: 9. In DNA, the CDR3 is TGCGCCAGCAGCCAAGAAGGCACCACAGGGGGCGGTGGCTACACCTTC. It is translated as CASSQEGTTGGGGYTF.

V usage is TRBV28 and J usage is TRBJ1-5, with D hard to call. Germline V gene sequence: CDR1 MDHEN, CDR2 SYDVKM. CDR3 length: 15 residues. The V end was cut by 5 bases, the J end by 0 bases, with 11 bases between. The DNA for the CDR3 is TGTGCCAGCAGTGCTCCGACTTATAGCAATCAGCCCCAGCATTTT. It yields the protein CASSAPTYSNQPQHF.